These T cell receptor beta chains were read from a single sample in a study of OX40 agonist ivuxolimab in advanced cancers. Clones were sequenced by immunoSEQ multiplex PCR, and TCRdb holds only the in-frame ones, with some missing. This table has some 130,000 clones, 80% to 90% appearing once. This specimen was CD4+ or CD8+ T cells sorted from blood, taken in a trial of the OX40 agonist ivuxolimab. These receptors were taken from an adult with an advanced solid tumor such as melanoma, head and neck, liver or kidney cancer. Both conserved end residues are part of each CDR3. Fields, in order: CDR3 length, D gene, V gene, J gene, clone size, CDR3 protein, CDR3 DNA. D genes are given only for firm matches. Clone sizes are given selectively: once, few, many, or a class where the clone is expanded.

CDR3 length: 16
D gene: TRBD1
V gene: TRBV7-2
J gene: TRBJ1-6
clone size: -
CDR3 protein: CASSSRRQGPNSPLHF
CDR3 DNA: TGTGCCAGCAGCTCTCGCCGACAGGGGCCTAATTCACCCCTCCACTTT

CDR3 length: 17
D gene: -
V gene: TRBV9
J gene: TRBJ2-1
clone size: -
CDR3 protein: CASSGGVPGQLYNEQFF
CDR3 DNA: TGTGCCAGCAGCGGGGGCGTCCCAGGACAGCTCTACAATGAGCAGTTCTTC

CDR3 length: 15
D gene: -
V gene: TRBV6-4
J gene: TRBJ1-3
clone size: -
CDR3 protein: CASSAGSGFGNTIYF
CDR3 DNA: TGTGCCAGCAGTGCCGGTAGTGGCTTTGGAAACACCATATATTTT

CDR3 length: 20
D gene: -
V gene: TRBV9
J gene: TRBJ2-3
clone size: -
CDR3 protein: CASSVADRGFYRGGPDTQYF
CDR3 DNA: TGTGCCAGCAGCGTAGCCGACAGGGGGTTCTACCGGGGGGGCCCGGATACGCAGTATTTT

CDR3 length: 16
D gene: -
V gene: TRBV28
J gene: TRBJ2-7
clone size: once
CDR3 protein: CASSLPGVPPFSEQYF
CDR3 DNA: TGTGCCAGCAGTTTACCGGGGGTTCCCCCCTTTTCCGAGCAGTACTTC

CDR3 length: 11
D gene: -
V gene: TRBV21-1
J gene: TRBJ2-3
clone size: -
CDR3 protein: CASSKQDTQYF
CDR3 DNA: TGTGCCAGCAGCAAACAAGATACGCAGTATTTT

CDR3 length: 12
D gene: -
V gene: TRBV19
J gene: TRBJ1-2
clone size: -
CDR3 protein: CASGLANYGYTF
CDR3 DNA: TGTGCCAGCGGGCTAGCTAACTATGGCTACACCTTC

CDR3 length: 16
D gene: -
V gene: TRBV7-8
J gene: TRBJ1-2
clone size: few
CDR3 protein: CASSLSNAGESYGYTF
CDR3 DNA: TGTGCCAGCAGCTTAAGTAACGCGGGGGAGAGCTATGGCTACACCTTC

CDR3 length: 15
D gene: TRBD2
V gene: TRBV4-3
J gene: TRBJ2-2
clone size: -
CDR3 protein: CASSPGLVNTGELFF
CDR3 DNA: TGCGCCAGCAGCCCGGGACTAGTAAACACCGGGGAGCTGTTTTTT

CDR3 length: 15
D gene: -
V gene: TRBV19
J gene: TRBJ1-5
clone size: -
CDR3 protein: CASSTGAGRGQPQHF
CDR3 DNA: TGTGCCAGTAGTACCGGGGCCGGGCGGGGGCAGCCCCAGCATTTT

CDR3 length: 12
D gene: TRBD1
V gene: TRBV2
J gene: TRBJ2-7
clone size: -
CDR3 protein: CASSGQVYEQYF
CDR3 DNA: TGTGCCAGCAGCGGACAGGTCTACGAGCAGTACTTC

CDR3 length: 13
D gene: -
V gene: TRBV4-1
J gene: TRBJ1-6
clone size: -
CDR3 protein: CASSPRESSPLHF
CDR3 DNA: TGCGCCAGCAGTCCACGGGAGAGTTCGCCCCTCCACTTT

CDR3 length: 13
D gene: TRBD1
V gene: TRBV28
J gene: TRBJ1-5
clone size: -
CDR3 protein: CASINQGDQPQHF
CDR3 DNA: TGTGCCAGCATAAACCAGGGGGATCAGCCCCAGCATTTT

CDR3 length: 19
D gene: -
V gene: TRBV18
J gene: TRBJ1-2
clone size: -
CDR3 protein: CASSPSPTGDANSNYGYTF
CDR3 DNA: TGTGCCAGCTCACCAAGCCCTACAGGCGATGCAAACTCTAACTATGGCTACACCTTC

CDR3 length: 14
D gene: -
V gene: TRBV19
J gene: TRBJ1-5
clone size: once
CDR3 protein: CASSPGAGNQPQHF
CDR3 DNA: TGTGCCAGTAGTCCAGGGGCAGGGAATCAGCCCCAGCATTTT

CDR3 length: 15
D gene: -
V gene: TRBV15
J gene: TRBJ2-1
clone size: -
CDR3 protein: CATSIASGSYNEQFF
CDR3 DNA: TGTGCCACCAGCATCGCTTCGGGGTCCTACAATGAGCAGTTCTTC

CDR3 length: 15
D gene: -
V gene: TRBV5-6
J gene: TRBJ2-7
clone size: -
CDR3 protein: CASSLVSGISYEQYF
CDR3 DNA: TGTGCCAGCAGCTTGGTGTCTGGGATTTCCTACGAGCAGTACTTC

CDR3 length: 15
D gene: TRBD2
V gene: TRBV4-1
J gene: TRBJ2-5
clone size: -
CDR3 protein: CASSQGRGGQETQYF
CDR3 DNA: TGCGCCAGCAGCCAAGGCCGGGGGGGCCAAGAGACCCAGTACTTC

CDR3 length: 16
D gene: -
V gene: TRBV21-1
J gene: TRBJ1-2
clone size: -
CDR3 protein: CASSKGGTGALGGYTF
CDR3 DNA: TGTGCCAGCAGCAAAGGTGGGACAGGGGCTTTGGGTGGCTACACCTTC

CDR3 length: 11
D gene: -
V gene: TRBV25-1
J gene: TRBJ2-7
clone size: once
CDR3 protein: CASSAFYEQYF
CDR3 DNA: TGTGCCAGCAGTGCGTTCTACGAGCAGTACTTC

CDR3 length: 13
D gene: -
V gene: TRBV10-3
J gene: TRBJ1-6
clone size: few
CDR3 protein: CAISESGHSPLHF
CDR3 DNA: TGTGCCATCAGTGAGTCCGGTCATTCACCCCTCCACTTT

CDR3 length: 16
D gene: -
V gene: TRBV18
J gene: TRBJ1-6
clone size: -
CDR3 protein: CASSPRDGKEGSPLHF
CDR3 DNA: TGTGCCAGCTCACCACGGGACGGTAAGGAGGGTTCACCCCTCCACTTT

CDR3 length: 15
D gene: TRBD1
V gene: TRBV7-2
J gene: TRBJ1-1
clone size: -
CDR3 protein: CASSPGGQGRTEAFF
CDR3 DNA: TGTGCCAGCAGCCCCGGGGGACAGGGTCGCACTGAAGCTTTCTTT

CDR3 length: 16
D gene: -
V gene: TRBV19
J gene: TRBJ1-2
clone size: -
CDR3 protein: CASSIQSTVTNYGYTF
CDR3 DNA: TGTGCCAGTAGTATTCAGTCGACAGTTACCAACTATGGCTACACCTTC

CDR3 length: 16
D gene: TRBD1
V gene: TRBV9
J gene: TRBJ1-2
clone size: -
CDR3 protein: CASSVGGQGTNYGYTF
CDR3 DNA: TGTGCCAGCAGCGTAGGGGGACAGGGGACTAACTATGGCTACACCTTC

CDR3 length: 12
D gene: -
V gene: TRBV6-1
J gene: TRBJ2-7
clone size: -
CDR3 protein: CASSPQGYEQYF
CDR3 DNA: TGTGCCAGCAGTCCCCAGGGGTACGAGCAGTACTTC

CDR3 length: 14
D gene: -
V gene: TRBV7-9
J gene: TRBJ1-1
clone size: -
CDR3 protein: CASSLGRSNTEAFF
CDR3 DNA: TGTGCCAGCAGCTTAGGGCGGTCGAACACTGAAGCTTTCTTT

CDR3 length: 14
D gene: TRBD1
V gene: TRBV29-1
J gene: TRBJ2-3
clone size: -
CDR3 protein: CSSGTGISTDTQYF
CDR3 DNA: TGCAGCTCCGGGACAGGGATCAGCACAGATACGCAGTATTTT

CDR3 length: 14
D gene: -
V gene: TRBV7-2
J gene: TRBJ2-5
clone size: -
CDR3 protein: CASTLARAQETQYF
CDR3 DNA: TGTGCCAGCACCCTCGCCCGGGCGCAAGAGACCCAGTACTTC

CDR3 length: 13
D gene: -
V gene: TRBV7-6
J gene: TRBJ1-5
clone size: -
CDR3 protein: CASSLLSNQPQHF
CDR3 DNA: TGTGCCAGCAGCCTCCTTAGCAATCAGCCCCAGCATTTT

CDR3 length: 14
D gene: -
V gene: TRBV7-2
J gene: TRBJ2-2
clone size: -
CDR3 protein: CASSLAGGTGELFF
CDR3 DNA: TGTGCCAGCAGCTTAGCGGGCGGAACCGGGGAGCTGTTTTTT

CDR3 length: 15
D gene: -
V gene: TRBV28
J gene: TRBJ2-3
clone size: -
CDR3 protein: CASSRLGSSTDTQYF
CDR3 DNA: TGTGCCAGCTCCCGGTTGGGGTCTAGCACAGATACGCAGTATTTT

CDR3 length: 18
D gene: TRBD1
V gene: TRBV15
J gene: TRBJ2-6
clone size: -
CDR3 protein: CATSRDIDRGSGANVLTF
CDR3 DNA: TGTGCCACCAGCAGAGATATTGACAGGGGGTCTGGGGCCAACGTCCTGACTTTC

CDR3 length: 16
D gene: TRBD2
V gene: TRBV5-5
J gene: TRBJ2-3
clone size: -
CDR3 protein: CASSLGNSGSTDTQYF
CDR3 DNA: TGTGCCAGCAGCTTGGGGAATAGCGGGTCGACAGATACGCAGTATTTT

CDR3 length: 15
D gene: -
V gene: TRBV18
J gene: TRBJ1-1
clone size: -
CDR3 protein: CASSPRQAGNTEAFF
CDR3 DNA: TGTGCCAGCTCACCACGCCAGGCGGGGAACACTGAAGCTTTCTTT

CDR3 length: 12
D gene: -
V gene: TRBV6-5
J gene: TRBJ1-2
clone size: -
CDR3 protein: CASSRRGDGYTF
CDR3 DNA: TGTGCCAGCAGCAGGCGAGGGGATGGCTACACCTTC

CDR3 length: 15
D gene: -
V gene: TRBV9
J gene: TRBJ2-5
clone size: once
CDR3 protein: CASSGERGWGETQYF
CDR3 DNA: TGTGCCAGCAGCGGCGAAAGAGGGTGGGGAGAGACCCAGTACTTC

CDR3 length: 17
D gene: -
V gene: TRBV10-1
J gene: TRBJ1-4
clone size: -
CDR3 protein: CASSPGPAFATNEKLFF
CDR3 DNA: TGCGCCAGCAGTCCGGGTCCGGCTTTCGCAACTAATGAAAAACTGTTTTTT

CDR3 length: 13
D gene: TRBD1
V gene: TRBV6-6
J gene: TRBJ1-5
clone size: -
CDR3 protein: CASRGDRGQPQHF
CDR3 DNA: TGTGCCAGCAGGGGCGACAGGGGTCAGCCCCAGCATTTT

CDR3 length: 17
D gene: TRBD1
V gene: TRBV5-4
J gene: TRBJ1-3
clone size: -
CDR3 protein: CASSPGMGQGAGNTIYF
CDR3 DNA: TGTGCCAGCAGCCCGGGTATGGGACAGGGGGCTGGAAACACCATATATTTT

CDR3 length: 13
D gene: -
V gene: TRBV14
J gene: TRBJ1-3
clone size: once
CDR3 protein: CASSRTFMDTIYF
CDR3 DNA: TGTGCCAGCAGCCGAACATTTATGGACACCATATATTTT

CDR3 length: 13
D gene: -
V gene: TRBV30
J gene: TRBJ2-7
clone size: -
CDR3 protein: CAWSASSNYEQYF
CDR3 DNA: TGTGCCTGGAGTGCCAGTTCGAACTACGAGCAGTACTTC

CDR3 length: 15
D gene: TRBD1
V gene: TRBV2
J gene: TRBJ1-6
clone size: -
CDR3 protein: CASSLGQGGNSPLHF
CDR3 DNA: TGTGCCAGCAGTCTGGGACAGGGGGGAAATTCACCCCTCCACTTT

CDR3 length: 14
D gene: -
V gene: TRBV19
J gene: TRBJ1-5
clone size: -
CDR3 protein: CASSDRTLNQPQHF
CDR3 DNA: TGTGCCAGTAGTGACCGGACTCTCAATCAGCCCCAGCATTTT

CDR3 length: 17
D gene: TRBD2
V gene: TRBV5-1
J gene: TRBJ2-2
clone size: -
CDR3 protein: CASSVTSGGARTGELFF
CDR3 DNA: TGCGCCAGCAGCGTGACTAGCGGGGGGGCGCGTACCGGGGAGCTGTTTTTT

CDR3 length: 14
D gene: -
V gene: TRBV10-3
J gene: TRBJ1-5
clone size: -
CDR3 protein: CAISDGLSNQPQHF
CDR3 DNA: TGTGCCATCAGTGACGGGTTAAGCAATCAGCCCCAGCATTTT

CDR3 length: 15
D gene: -
V gene: TRBV2
J gene: TRBJ2-6
clone size: -
CDR3 protein: CASEWGTSGANVLTF
CDR3 DNA: TGTGCCAGCGAATGGGGGACGTCTGGGGCCAACGTCCTGACTTTC

CDR3 length: 15
D gene: -
V gene: TRBV4-3
J gene: TRBJ2-3
clone size: -
CDR3 protein: CASSQVGSRADTQYF
CDR3 DNA: TGCGCCAGCAGCCAAGTCGGCTCGAGAGCAGATACGCAGTATTTT

CDR3 length: 13
D gene: -
V gene: TRBV6-5
J gene: TRBJ1-1
clone size: few
CDR3 protein: CASNLGRGTEAFF
CDR3 DNA: TGTGCCAGCAACTTGGGGAGGGGCACTGAAGCTTTCTTT

CDR3 length: 13
D gene: -
V gene: TRBV6-6
J gene: TRBJ1-5
clone size: -
CDR3 protein: CASSYLPHQPQHF
CDR3 DNA: TGTGCCAGCAGTTACCTCCCTCATCAGCCCCAGCATTTT

CDR3 length: 14
D gene: -
V gene: TRBV11-3
J gene: TRBJ1-1
clone size: -
CDR3 protein: CASSLDHANTEAFF
CDR3 DNA: TGTGCCAGCAGCTTAGATCACGCGAACACTGAAGCTTTCTTT

CDR3 length: 16
D gene: -
V gene: TRBV7-8
J gene: TRBJ2-6
clone size: -
CDR3 protein: CASSMGRTSGANVLTF
CDR3 DNA: TGTGCCAGCAGCATGGGACGTACCTCTGGGGCCAACGTCCTGACTTTC